The T cell receptor beta chain under discussion was sequenced for a study of T cell therapy after organ transplantation (dated by TCRdb to the late 2010s). Background for the entire study: Therapy products were autologous CMV-specific T cells expanded in vitro for approximately 15 days with a peptide pool of 30 HLA class I and II CMV epitopes. Long-term post-therapy samples were obtainable from only about 75% of the 10 patients. An open-label phase I trial of autologous CMV-specific adoptive T cell therapy in solid-organ transplant recipients was the basis for the study, which was a follow-up TRBV repertoire analysis. Pretherapy peripheral blood samples were collected before T cell therapy was commenced. Patients were given up to 6 doses of T cells at 2-week intervals and were followed for 29 weeks after finishing therapy. The median number of CMV-specific T cells given to patients was 1.92 x 10^8, delivered over 2 to 6 intravenous infusions. Of the ten or so patients, eight were classified as clinical responders and two as nonresponders. Summary of the overall study and its limitations: Before therapy, nonresponders had marked clonal expansions, and their repertoires changed minimally after therapy. Reconstitution after therapy appeared to include not only transferred clonotypes but also endogenous clonotypes that had not been detected in the therapy products. Few detected expansions in nonresponders may reflect reduced sample coverage from poor CD8+ T cell yield. Fold change in CD8 clonality after therapy inversely correlated with pretherapy clonality, suggesting less biased repertoires were more receptive to remodeling. Assessment of confounders such as concurrent antirejection and antiviral medications was prevented by the small cohort.

The label giving this sample's time point can be read as: before start of T cell therapy. Patients were solid-organ transplant recipients with drug-resistant/recurrent cytomegalovirus. Approximately 10 people from the trial were chosen for repertoire analysis because post-therapy peripheral blood mononuclear cells were available from them. Viable CD3+CD8+CD4- lymphocytes were isolated from PBMCs by sorting on a BD FACSAria III. Genomic DNA was extracted from sorted cells with the Qiagen DNeasy Kit. As to this clone: The target of this receptor is not known. No much larger clone is present one base from it, and per-base qualities are unavailable.

Spanning cysteine to phenylalanine, the CDR3 consists of 14 amino acids. Only CDR3 DNA remains: 42 bases, in frame from the first base. The V and J ends are trimmed by 1 base and 4 bases, leaving 11 bases between them. CDR1 SGHRS and CDR2 YFSETQ were looked up in the germline V gene. TRB CDR3 regions were amplified from genomic DNA with the immunoSEQ two-step, bias-controlled multiplex PCR assay. Sequencing of CDR3 libraries was carried out on an Illumina NextSeq 500. Turning to the authors' computational methods: The immunoSEQ Analyzer platform was used for the initial alignment and bioinformatics, which included bias normalization against synthetic CDR3 analogs. Annotation of V, D and J genes followed the definitions in the IMGT database. VDJtools version 1.1.10 and the R package tcR version 2.2.1.11 were used with default settings for further TRBV analyses. GLIPH analysis was done using default settings in version 1.0. Significant clonotype frequency changes were tested by 2-sided binomial test with Benjamini-Hochberg correction (alpha = 0.01) in CDR3 sequences with at least 5 reads. Here the immuneACCESS table is served through TCRdb, limited to in-frame sequences with V and J called. Missing clones are a known gap in these copies; in checked studies unresolved V genes cover under half, and the rest lacks a known reason. That table supplies the V and J calls and clone size; D and trimming were determined from the DNA. The sample table holds 45,000 to 60,000 clones, of which about 95% were seen once. The top ten hold 3.1% of the sample.

The source was CD8+ T cells from blood, collected before autologous CMV-specific T cell therapy. This receptor was obtained from a human patient who had received a solid organ transplant and had CMV disease. The V and J segments used are TRBV5-1 and TRBJ1-1, with TRBD1 perhaps the D gene, on 6 matching bases. The CDR3 protein: CASSLPAGATEAFF. The DNA is TGCGCCAGCAGCTTGCCCGCAGGGGCCACTGAAGCTTTCTTT. With all but the CDR3 taken from the reference TRBV5-1 and TRBJ1-1 genes, the full variable domain is: KAGVTQTPRYLIKTRGQQVTLSCSPISGHRSVSWYQQTPGQGLQFLFEYFSETQRNKGNFPGRFSGRQFSNSRSEMNVSTLELGDSALYLCASSLPAGATEAFFGQGTRLTVV.